This TCR beta chain came from a study of post-analysis software for immune sequencing data. Overall study findings and caveats: Compared with controls, patients had more of about 5 TRBV segments, including TRBV5-6, TRBV5-1 and TRBV20-1. Comparison with controls showed significantly lower normalized Chao1 diversity in multiple sclerosis patients.

Built from TCR beta cDNA, the libraries had unique molecular identifiers in them. One entry per CDR3 protein results from TCRdb running MiXCR on the PCR reads. The table shows about half a million distinct CDR3 sequences, with around 31% occurring only once. Germline CDR1 SNHLY, CDR2 FYNNEI. This CDR3 has 16 residues. Germline trimming cut 1 base from V and 7 bases from J; bases unmatched to any gene: 8. Worth noting for this clonotype: Its antigen is not known.

The source of this sequence is a girl aged 2 to 17 with multiple sclerosis. Sequenced: blood. The J gene is TRBJ2-3, the V gene TRBV2; 10 bases are a match to TRBD2. This CDR3 reads CASSEVAGGPRNTQYF. CDR3 DNA sequence: TGTGCCAGCAGTGAAGTAGCGGGGGGACCTCGAAATACGCAGTATTTT.